The clone carrying this T cell receptor beta chain turned up a few times. MiXCR, run by TCRdb on the 5' RACE reads, gives a single entry per CDR3 protein. The table lists 6,000 or so distinct CDR3 sequences, approximately 69% of them singletons. Germline CDR1 is DFQATT and CDR2 is SNEGSKA (reference sequence). V shed 3 bases and J shed 4 bases, with 13 bases lying between them. The CDR3 is 13 residues long. J is TRBJ2-7 and V is TRBV20-1; D is possibly TRBD1 (5 bases). The specimen was memory CD4+ T cells sorted from a lymph node. Subset: memory CD4+ T cells, CD4+CD45RO+CD25-. The receptor was isolated from a female donor with breast cancer. DNA of the CDR3: TGCAGTGCTAGGGGTCAGGGCGTATACGAGCAGTACTTC. Protein product: CSARGQGVYEQYF.